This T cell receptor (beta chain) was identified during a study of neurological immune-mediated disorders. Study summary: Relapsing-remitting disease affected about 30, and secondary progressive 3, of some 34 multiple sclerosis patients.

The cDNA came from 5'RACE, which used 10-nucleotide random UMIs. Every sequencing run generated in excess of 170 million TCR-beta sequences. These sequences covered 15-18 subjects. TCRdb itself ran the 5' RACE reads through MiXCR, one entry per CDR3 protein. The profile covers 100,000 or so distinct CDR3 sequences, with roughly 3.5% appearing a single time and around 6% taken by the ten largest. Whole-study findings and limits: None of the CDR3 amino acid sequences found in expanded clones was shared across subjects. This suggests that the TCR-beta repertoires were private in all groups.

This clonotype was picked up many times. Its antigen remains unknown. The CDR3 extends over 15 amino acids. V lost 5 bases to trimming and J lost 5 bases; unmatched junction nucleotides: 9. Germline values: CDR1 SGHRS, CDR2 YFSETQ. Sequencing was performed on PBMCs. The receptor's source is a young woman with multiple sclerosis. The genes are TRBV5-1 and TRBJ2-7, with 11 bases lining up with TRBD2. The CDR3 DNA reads TGCGCCAGCAGGGGCGCTAGCGGGAGGATCCACGAGCAGTACTTC. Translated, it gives CASRGASGRIHEQYF.